This T cell receptor (beta chain) emerged from a study of T cell responses to AZD1222 COVID-19 vaccine (dated by TCRdb to the early 2020s). About the study as a whole: AZD1222 recipients whose second dose came at about 4 weeks and those whose second dose came at about 12 weeks were combined into one group, since spike-specific TCR depth and breadth did not differ between the two schedules. TCR sequencing covered more than 230 trial participants: roughly 200 given two doses of AZD1222 and around 26 given two doses of MenACWY control vaccine. Trial participants were enrolled by age into 18-55, 56-69 and 70-plus year subgroups, with roughly 150, 30 and 60 TCR-sequenced participants respectively. Study-level results and caveats: After two AZD1222 doses, both the breadth and the depth of spike-specific TCRs were significantly higher than at day 0 and than in MenACWY recipients. Participants were mostly white British, with more females than males. The authors suggested clonal diversity may have been underestimated. Reportedly, close to half of the unique spike-specific TCRs recognized epitopes lying outside the regions that are mutated in the B.1.351 and B.1.1.7 variants. In the small 56-69-year group, the increase in depth fell short of significance, most likely because of low power. Conclusions about previously exposed vaccinees are limited, since just five to seven AZD1222 recipients were seropositive for SARS-CoV-2 at baseline. The vaccine-associated CD4 TCRs covered the entire spike protein, and the dominant responses fell in regions 160-218 and 743-854. Because no day 14 peak-response samples were available, the repertoires could be characterized only after the peak T cell response.

Of note for this clone: Its antigen is currently not known. No per-base quality is available; no much larger clone lies one base away.

The CDR3 regions of human TCRbeta chains were analyzed by immunosequencing. As for the authors' bioinformatics: TCRs in the repertoires were matched against a reference library of SARS-CoV-2-specific TCRs that had been generated with the MIRA antigen-specificity platform. Breadth meant the fraction of unique TCRs that were SARS-CoV-2-associated, whereas depth meant the fraction of total T cells that were SARS-CoV-2-associated. Using the MIRA data, each spike-specific TCR was mapped to the spike region that the TCR reacts to and placed in a CD4 or CD8 class. Log10-transformed breadth and depth values were compared by one-way ANOVA with Sidak's multiple comparisons tests. Entries here come from immuneACCESS through TCRdb and include only in-frame sequences with V and J called. Some clones fail to appear in such tables; in the studies checked, an unresolved V gene covers under half of the shortfall, and the cause of the remainder is unknown. The DNA was the basis for D and trimming; V, J and clone size are from that table. This sample holds more than 95,000 clones; about 93% were observed only once. The top ten clones comprise less than 6.5% of the sample.

CDR1 and CDR2 (SGHNT, YYREEE) derive from the germline V gene (reference sequence). The CDR3 numbers 13 residues from cysteine through phenylalanine. Only the CDR3 portion is preserved as DNA: 39 bases, with reading frame beginning at the first base. V is pared back by 5 bases and J by 4 bases, with 12 bases lying between the germline termini. The sample's time point label, in plain terms: baseline before first vaccination. The vaccinee samples were drawn from two UK trials, COV001 and COV002, one of which was a single-blind randomized controlled phase 2/3 trial testing AZD1222 (ChAdOx1 nCoV-19) in healthy adults. For TCRbeta chain sequencing, PBMC samples were collected from trial participants at day 0 and at day 28 after the second dose.

This clonotype was sampled from an adult in good health. The rearranged segments are TRBV5-4 and TRBJ1-2; TRBD1 is perhaps the D gene, given 5 matching bases. The starting material was peripheral blood, obtained on day 0 of AZD1222 vaccination. The nucleotides are TGTGCCAGCAGGACTGGAGGGGCCTATGGCTACACCTTC. This yields the protein CASRTGGAYGYTF.